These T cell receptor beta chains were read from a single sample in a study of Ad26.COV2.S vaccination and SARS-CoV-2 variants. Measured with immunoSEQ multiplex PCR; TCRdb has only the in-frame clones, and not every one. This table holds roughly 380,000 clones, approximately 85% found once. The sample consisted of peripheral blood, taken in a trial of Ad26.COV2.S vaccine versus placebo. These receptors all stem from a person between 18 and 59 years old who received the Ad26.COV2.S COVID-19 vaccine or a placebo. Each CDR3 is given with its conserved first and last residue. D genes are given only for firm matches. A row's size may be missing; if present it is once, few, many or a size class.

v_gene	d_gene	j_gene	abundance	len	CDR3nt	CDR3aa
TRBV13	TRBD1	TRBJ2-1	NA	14	TGTGCCAGCAGTCCTATGACAGGGGTCAATGAGCAGTTCTTC	CASSPMTGVNEQFF
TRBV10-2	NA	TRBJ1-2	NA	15	TGCGCCAGCAGTGATTGGGTTTGGGGGAAGGATGGCTACACCTTC	CASSDWVWGKDGYTF
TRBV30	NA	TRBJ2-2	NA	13	TGTGCCTGGAGTGTCTGGGGTACCGGGGAGCTGTTTTTT	CAWSVWGTGELFF
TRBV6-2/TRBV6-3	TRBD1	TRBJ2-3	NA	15	TGTGCCAGCAGTATACAGGGGGCCGGGACCAATACGCAGTATTTT	CASSIQGAGTNTQYF
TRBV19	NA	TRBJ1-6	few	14	TGTGCCAGTAGTGGTCCCGGGACGAATTCACCCCTCCACTTT	CASSGPGTNSPLHF
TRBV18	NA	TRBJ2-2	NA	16	TGTGCCAGCTCACCTGCCTCTAGGCGGGTCACCGGGGAGCTGTTTTTT	CASSPASRRVTGELFF
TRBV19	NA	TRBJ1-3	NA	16	TGTGCCAGTAGCCCATGGGGCGGGGGAGCTGGAAACACCATATATTTT	CASSPWGGGAGNTIYF
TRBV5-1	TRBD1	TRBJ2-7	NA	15	TGCGCCAGCAGCCAGACCGGGACAGGGGCCTACGAGCAGTACTTC	CASSQTGTGAYEQYF
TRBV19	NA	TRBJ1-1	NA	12	TGTGCCAGTACCCTGGGGGTCACTGAAGCTTTCTTT	CASTLGVTEAFF
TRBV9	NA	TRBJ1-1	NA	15	TGTGCCAGCAGCGTAGCAGCAGGATTGAGCACTGAAGCTTTCTTT	CASSVAAGLSTEAFF
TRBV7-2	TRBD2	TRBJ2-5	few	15	TGTGCCAGCAGCGAGACTAGCGGGGTGTGGGAGACCCAGTACTTC	CASSETSGVWETQYF
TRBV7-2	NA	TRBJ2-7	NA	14	TGTGCCAGCAGCCAGCCCTGGGGGGCCTACGAGCAGTACTTC	CASSQPWGAYEQYF
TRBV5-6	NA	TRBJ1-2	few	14	TGTGCCAGCAGCTTCCCCCAGCTTAACTATGGCTACACCTTC	CASSFPQLNYGYTF
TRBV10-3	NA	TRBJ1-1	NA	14	TGTGCCATCAGTGAGTCTGCCTTCGACACTGAAGCTTTCTTT	CAISESAFDTEAFF
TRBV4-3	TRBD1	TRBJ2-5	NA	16	TGCGCCAGCAGCCAAGAAGTAGGGACAGGGAGGGAGACCCAGTACTTC	CASSQEVGTGRETQYF
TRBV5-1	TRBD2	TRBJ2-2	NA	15	TGCGCCAGCAGCTTTTCTAGCGGGGTTGGCGGGGAGCTGTTTTTT	CASSFSSGVGGELFF
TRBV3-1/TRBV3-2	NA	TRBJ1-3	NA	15	TGTGCCAGCAGCCGGGGGTTTCTCTCTGGAAACACCATATATTTT	CASSRGFLSGNTIYF
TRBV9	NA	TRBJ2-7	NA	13	TGTGCCAGCAGCGTAGTGTGGGTCTACGAGCAGTACTTC	CASSVVWVYEQYF
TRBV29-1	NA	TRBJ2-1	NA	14	TGCAGCGTTGCGAGGGGGTTATCCTACAATGAGCAGTTCTTC	CSVARGLSYNEQFF
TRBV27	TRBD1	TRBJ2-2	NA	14	TGTGCCAGCACCCCGACAGGGGTCACCGGGGAGCTGTTTTTT	CASTPTGVTGELFF
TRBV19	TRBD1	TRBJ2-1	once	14	TGTGCCAGTAGCGGACAGGGCCGCAACAATGAGCAGTTCTTC	CASSGQGRNNEQFF
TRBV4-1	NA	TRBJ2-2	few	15	TGCGCCAGCAGCCAATGGGGGTTGAACACCGGGGAGCTGTTTTTT	CASSQWGLNTGELFF
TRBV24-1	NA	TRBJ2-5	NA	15	TGTGCCACCAGTGATTTGTCAGGATATCAAGAGACCCAGTACTTC	CATSDLSGYQETQYF
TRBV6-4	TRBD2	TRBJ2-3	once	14	TGTGCCAGCAGACTCGGGGCTAGCGGGGATACGCAGTATTTT	CASRLGASGDTQYF